The 25 T cell receptor beta chains below all came from one sample that was sequenced in a study of OX40 agonist ivuxolimab in advanced cancers. Sequencing was performed with immunoSEQ multiplex PCR; in TCRdb, only in-frame clones are kept and a portion is missing. Of around 150,000 clones in the sample, about 93% were seen once. The sample in question was CD4+ or CD8+ T cells sorted from blood, obtained in a trial of the OX40 agonist ivuxolimab. These receptors originate from an adult with an advanced solid tumor such as melanoma, head and neck, liver or kidney cancer.

Written as DNA, the CDR3 is TGTGCCAGCAGTTACCGGGACAGGGACTACGAGCAGTACTTC. Its translation: CASSYRDRDYEQYF. V usage is TRBV6-6 and J usage is TRBJ2-7; the match to TRBD1 covers 9 bases. V was clipped by 2 bases and J by 3 bases; unmatched bases: 2. CDR3 size: 14 residues. Germline V gene lookup returns CDR1 MNHNY and CDR2 SVGAGI (reference sequence).

V gene TRBV5-1 combines with J gene TRBJ2-1, with a possible D match to TRBD2 (6 bases). CDR3 size: 14 residues. V lost 7 bases, J lost 1 base, and 12 bases lay in between. Germline CDR1 reads SGHRS; CDR2 reads YFSETQ. CDR3 DNA sequence: TGCGCCAGCCCCAAGGCGGGGTCCTACAATGAGCAGTTCTTC. Translating gives CASPKAGSYNEQFF.

DNA for the CDR3: TGTGCCAGCAGACGGGCCTATGGCTACACCTTC. Amino acid sequence: CASRRAYGYTF. The chain has TRBV27 and TRBJ1-2, with D uncertain. Germline V gives CDR1 MNHEY, CDR2 SMNVEV (reference sequence). CDR3 length equals 11 residues. Trimming left V 6 bases short and J 4 bases short, with 6 bases between.

The chain is built from TRBV7-2 and TRBJ2-7, with D possibly TRBD2 on 5 matching bases. From germline, CDR1 is SGHTA and CDR2 FQGNSA. This CDR3 has 13 amino acids. V gave up 8 bases and J gave up 3 bases, with 14 bases separating them. The CDR3: CASEGSWGYEQYF. CDR3 nucleotides: TGTGCCAGCGAGGGCAGTTGGGGCTACGAGCAGTACTTC.

This chain links TRBV30 with TRBJ1-3; possibly TRBD1 for D (5 bases). There are 14 residues in the CDR3. V dropped 0 bases and J dropped 2 bases, with 8 bases sitting between them. The germline gives CDR1 GTSNPN, CDR2 SVGIG (reference sequence). As DNA, the CDR3 is TGTGCCTGGAGTGTACGAGGGGCTGGAAACACCATATATTTT. This encodes CAWSVRGAGNTIYF. Supplemented by reference TRBV30 and TRBJ1-3, the full variable domain reads SQTIHQWPATLVQPVGSPLSLECTVEGTSNPNLYWYRQAAGRGLQLLFYSVGIGQISSEVPQNLSASRPQDRQFILSSKKLLLSDSGFYLCAWSVRGAGNTIYFGEGSWLTVV.

V and J are TRBV7-9 and TRBJ2-7; 10 bases are a match to TRBD2. The germline CDR1 and CDR2 sequences are SEHNR and FQNEAQ (reference sequence). The V gene end was trimmed by 5 bases and the J gene end by 6 bases; junction bases not matched to a gene: 7. CDR3 size: 14 residues. CDR3 amino acids: CASSPVAGGLEQYF. The CDR3 nucleotides are TGTGCCAGCAGCCCAGTAGCGGGAGGCCTCGAGCAGTACTTC.

This chain links TRBV14 with TRBJ2-1; possibly TRBD1 or TRBD2 for D (5 bases each). Germline CDR1 is SGHDN and CDR2 is FVKESK. The CDR3 is 14 amino acids. Trimming cost V 4 bases and J 11 bases, with 18 bases left between them. Written as DNA, the CDR3 is TGTGCCAGCAGCCCACTTAGGGTCGAGGGGAAGCAGTTCTTC. This codes for CASSPLRVEGKQFF.

The chain uses TRBV5-1 and TRBJ2-6; tentative D call: TRBD1 (5 bases). This CDR3 contains 19 residues. Trimming left V 4 bases short and J 1 base short, with 21 bases between. CDR1 is SGHRS and CDR2 is YFSETQ in the germline V gene. The CDR3 here is CASSLPVTQGVSGANVLTF. The DNA of the CDR3 is TGCGCCAGCAGCCTCCCTGTCACTCAGGGTGTATCTGGGGCCAACGTCCTGACTTTC.

The gene calls are TRBV6-1 and TRBJ1-2; TRBD1 aligns across 9 bases. Trimming took 3 bases from V and 7 from J; bases not matched to a gene: 6. Per germline, CDR1 MNHNS and CDR2 SASEGT. The CDR3 totals 14 residues. The CDR3 DNA sequence: TGTGCCAGCAGTGATCGCCGGGACAGGGTTGGCTACACCTTC. Its translation: CASSDRRDRVGYTF.

The chain couples TRBV5-4 to TRBJ2-2; unclear D gene. The V gene lost 3 bases and the J gene lost 4 bases, with 10 bases spanning the gap. CDR1 is SGHNT and CDR2 is YYREEE in the germline V gene (reference sequence). The CDR3 consists of 14 residues. In DNA form, the CDR3 reads TGTGCCAGCAGCTCGGACGTGGGCACCGGGGAGCTGTTTTTT. Translated, it gives CASSSDVGTGELFF.

The chain combines TRBV28 with TRBJ2-6, with D possibly matching TRBD1 (6 bases). CDR1 and CDR2 (germline): MDHEN, SYDVKM. The CDR3 consists of 15 residues. Trimming pared 2 bases from V and 4 bases from J, leaving 9 bases between. In DNA, the CDR3 is TGTGCCAGCAGTTTAAGGGGGTTGGGGGCCAACGTCCTGACTTTC. The encoded protein is CASSLRGLGANVLTF.

The genes are TRBV7-6 and TRBJ2-2, with D unresolved. V lost 0 bases and J lost 7, with 12 bases in between. Germline V gene sequence: CDR1 SGHVS, CDR2 FNYEAQ. The CDR3 contains 15 residues. CDR3 protein: CASSLAWQDGGELFF. In nucleotides, the CDR3 is TGTGCCAGCAGCTTAGCGTGGCAGGACGGCGGGGAGCTGTTTTTT.

This chain links TRBV30 with TRBJ2-7, with 11 bases fitting TRBD2. This CDR3 contains 14 residues. J was trimmed by 7 bases and V by 5 bases; bases with no gene match: 10. Germline CDR1 GTSNPN, CDR2 SVGIG (reference sequence). In DNA, the CDR3 is TGTGCCTGGGTTAGCGGGAGGGCGCGACGGGAGCAGTACTTC. Residues: CAWVSGRARREQYF.

This chain connects TRBV11-3 to TRBJ2-2; 15 bases fit TRBD2. Germline CDR1 SGHNT, CDR2 YENEEA. The CDR3 has 17 residues. Trimming at V came to 2 bases and at J to 7 bases, leaving 5 bases not matched to a gene. This chain's CDR3 is CASSLRRGLAGGGELFF. CDR3 bases: TGTGCCAGCAGCTTACGGCGGGGACTAGCGGGAGGCGGGGAGCTGTTTTTT. The full variable domain, rest sourced from reference TRBV11-3 and TRBJ2-2, is EAGVVQSPRYKIIEKKQPVAFWCNPISGHNTLYWYLQNLGQGPELLIRYENEEAVDDSQLPKDRFSAERLKGVDSTLKIQPAELGDSAVYLCASSLRRGLAGGGELFFGEGSRLTVL.

This clone was recorded once. This chain uses TRBV5-6 with TRBJ2-5, with unresolved D. V was cut by 0 bases and J by 5 bases, with 8 bases left in between. CDR3 length: 13 residues. Germline CDR1 SGHDT, CDR2 YYEEEE. The CDR3 loop is CASSLGGEETQYF. CDR3 sequence (DNA): TGTGCCAGCAGCTTGGGAGGAGAGGAGACCCAGTACTTC.

The V call is TRBV4-1, the J call TRBJ2-5; D possibly corresponds to TRBD2 (6 bases). CDR3 length: 14 amino acids. CDR1 is MGHRA and CDR2 is YSYEKL in the germline V gene. Trimming took off 2 bases at V and 2 bases at J, with 9 bases between the two ends. CDR3 sequence reads: CASSQRGRQETQYF. The CDR3 nucleotides read TGCGCCAGCAGCCAACGAGGGAGGCAAGAGACCCAGTACTTC.

This clone was seen more than once but under ten times. V gene TRBV30 combines with J gene TRBJ1-5, with D possibly being TRBD1 (6 bases). Trimming took off 5 bases at V and 3 bases at J, with 11 bases between the two ends. The CDR3 runs to 13 residues. Germline-derived CDR1 and CDR2 are GTSNPN and SVGIG (reference sequence). The CDR3 coding sequence is TGTGCCTGGGCCAACAGGGACAATCAGCCCCAGCATTTT. Protein: CAWANRDNQPQHF.

The chain has TRBV7-3 and TRBJ2-7; 11 bases are a match to TRBD2. J was trimmed by 3 bases and V by 3 bases; bases with no gene match: 4. Germline CDR1 and CDR2: SGHTA and FQGTGA. The CDR3 has 15 residues. CDR3 nucleotides: TGTGCCAGCAGCTTTGGTAGCGGGAGGGTCTACGAGCAGTACTTC. Encoded protein: CASSFGSGRVYEQYF.

J is TRBJ1-6 and V is TRBV5-1; D gene uncertain. The CDR3 contains 14 residues. Trimming left V 5 bases short and J 7 bases short, with 13 bases between. The germline CDR1 and CDR2 sequences are SGHRS and YFSETQ. CDR3 sequence: CASSVTQGNSPLHF. CDR3 DNA: TGCGCCAGCAGTGTGACCCAAGGCAATTCACCCCTCCACTTT.

The gene calls are TRBV19 and TRBJ1-4, with D perhaps TRBD1 (6 bases). Looked up from germline, CDR1 is LNHDA and CDR2 is SQIVND (reference sequence). V was clipped by 6 bases and J by 4 bases, with 12 bases between them. The CDR3 has 14 residues. Here the CDR3 DNA reads TGTGCCAGTAGGACGGACAGCAATAATGAAAAACTGTTTTTT. Protein product: CASRTDSNNEKLFF.

This chain uses TRBV6-6 with TRBJ1-1; no definite D call. The CDR3 sequence is 13 residues long. The germline V gene has CDR1 MNHNY and CDR2 SVGAGI (reference sequence). Trimming removed 0 bases at V and 8 bases at J, with 10 bases between. The CDR3: CASSYSSQTEAFF. The CDR3 nucleotides read TGTGCCAGCAGTTACTCTTCCCAGACAGAAGCTTTCTTT.

V and J are TRBV30 and TRBJ1-6, with 8 nucleotides matching TRBD1. There are 14 residues in the CDR3. Germline assignment: CDR1 GTSNPN and CDR2 SVGIG (reference sequence). V gave up 5 bases and J gave up 10 bases; unmatched junction bases: 10. CDR3 protein: CAWGIGQGRSPLHF. DNA of the CDR3: TGTGCCTGGGGGATCGGACAGGGACGGTCACCCCTCCACTTT. Full variable domain (missing parts from reference TRBV30 and TRBJ1-6): SQTIHQWPATLVQPVGSPLSLECTVEGTSNPNLYWYRQAAGRGLQLLFYSVGIGQISSEVPQNLSASRPQDRQFILSSKKLLLSDSGFYLCAWGIGQGRSPLHFGNGTRLTVT.

The J gene is TRBJ1-4, the V gene TRBV7-2, with 7 positions matching TRBD1. The CDR3 sequence is 13 residues long. From germline, CDR1 is SGHTA and CDR2 FQGNSA. J was trimmed by 7 bases and V by 2 bases; bases with no gene match: 1. The CDR3 spells CASSLNRGEKLFF. The DNA for the CDR3 is TGTGCCAGCAGCTTAAACAGGGGTGAAAAACTGTTTTTT.

The sample holds one count of this clone. The chain is built from TRBV6-5 and TRBJ1-1; no definite D call. In germline, CDR1 is MNHEY, CDR2 SVGAGI. Trimming removed 2 bases at V and 0 bases at J, with 7 bases between. The CDR3 is made up of 14 amino acids. CDR3 sequence (DNA): TGTGCCAGCAGTTACGGCGTCATGAACACTGAAGCTTTCTTT. Translation: CASSYGVMNTEAFF.

The table lists this clone with a few counts. The chain uses TRBV10-3 and TRBJ1-6; D is ambiguous. The CDR3 is made up of 11 amino acids. Germline V gene lookup returns CDR1 ENHRY and CDR2 SYGVKD. V was trimmed by 6 bases and J by 5 bases, leaving 2 bases between them. The CDR3, as DNA: TGTGCCATCAGGGATAATTCACCCCTCCACTTT. It is translated as CAIRDNSPLHF.